A single sample is the source of the 22 T cell receptor beta chains below, sequenced in a study of Graves' ophthalmopathy and Graves' hyperthyroidism. RNA transcripts were the template, and TCR beta CDR3 regions were amplified from them. An initial RT-PCR round employing HTBI primers preceded a second-round multiplex PCR. MiXCR, run by TCRdb on the multiplex PCR reads, gives a single entry per CDR3 protein. The table includes hundreds of thousands of distinct CDR3 sequences, about two fifths detected once. What was sequenced was peripheral blood. All receptors come from an adult man with Graves' ophthalmopathy.

This clonotype was counted at least ten times. The CDR3 nucleotides are TGTGCCATCAGTGAGCCCAGGTCTAATCAGCCCCAGCATTTT. Residues: CAISEPRSNQPQHF. V is TRBV10-3 and J is TRBJ1-5; D gene ambiguous. CDR1 and CDR2 (germline): ENHRY, SYGVKD. The CDR3 totals 14 residues. Deletions cut 2 bases from V and 4 bases from J, with 9 bases between.

The genes are TRBV5-4 and TRBJ1-5; D ambiguous. The CDR3 sequence is 16 residues long. The germline CDR1 and CDR2 sequences are SGHNT and YYREEE (reference sequence). Trimming removed 2 bases from V and 2 bases from J, with 14 bases in between. The CDR3 spells CASSFPLWRGNQPQHF. The DNA of the CDR3 is TGTGCCAGCAGCTTCCCCCTTTGGCGGGGCAATCAGCCCCAGCATTTT.

This clonotype occurred a few times. This rearrangement joins TRBV10-3 to TRBJ2-3, with D uncertain. The CDR3 is 14 residues long. CDR1 is ENHRY and CDR2 is SYGVKD in the germline V gene. V lost 6 bases to trimming and J lost 2 bases, with 12 bases between them. The chain's CDR3 is CAIRGTTNTDTQYF. CDR3 nucleotides: TGTGCCATCAGGGGCACGACAAACACAGATACGCAGTATTTT.

CDR3 in DNA: TGTGCCAAAAGCCAGGCTCTAATTTGCTATGGCTACACCTTC. This codes for CAKSQALICYGYTF. The V call is TRBV6-4, the J call TRBJ1-2, with no clear D. There are 14 residues in the CDR3. Germline values: CDR1 MRHNA, CDR2 SNTAGT. V lost 10 bases and J 4 bases, leaving 19 bases between the germline ends.

The V and J genes are TRBV25-1 and TRBJ1-1; D is uncertain. Germline CDR1 and CDR2: MGHDK and SYGVNS. The germline V and J ends were trimmed by 6 bases and 1 base, with 6 bases remaining between them. The CDR3 sequence is 12 residues long. CDR3: CASRTRNTEAFF. The CDR3 nucleotides read TGTGCCAGCAGAACACGGAACACTGAAGCTTTCTTT.

Ten or more counts support this clonotype. This chain joins TRBV6-1 and TRBJ1-5, with a tentative D call TRBD1 (6 bases). The CDR3 length is 13 residues. V was shortened by 4 bases and J by 7 bases, with 11 bases between the two germline ends. Germline V gives CDR1 MNHNS, CDR2 SASEGT. CDR3 DNA sequence: TGTGCCAGCAGTGTCAGGGGCGAACAGCCCCAGCATTTT. Its protein is CASSVRGEQPQHF.

This clonotype occurred many times. The rearrangement links TRBV5-8 to TRBJ2-7; 12 bases fit TRBD2. In germline, CDR1 is SGHTS, CDR2 YDEGEE. The junction had 4 bases not matched to a gene; V was cut back by 1 base and J by 5 bases. The CDR3 totals 15 residues. The CDR3 sequence is CASSLWTSGIHEQYF. DNA for the CDR3: TGTGCCAGCAGCTTGTGGACTAGCGGGATCCACGAGCAGTACTTC.

At least ten counts were recorded for this clonotype. CDR3 coding DNA: TGCAGTGCCCGGAGTCCAGTGGCCCTTTCGAACACTGAAGCTTTCTTT. This codes for CSARSPVALSNTEAFF. The chain uses TRBV20-1 and TRBJ1-1; D gene unclear. Germline values: CDR1 DFQATT, CDR2 SNEGSKA (reference sequence). Deletions cut 6 bases from V and 1 base from J, with 21 bases between. The CDR3 is 16 amino acids.

This clonotype showed up just a few times. This chain links TRBV4-1 with TRBJ1-2; TRBD1 agrees at 8 bases. Germline lookup yields CDR1 MGHRA and CDR2 YSYEKL. This CDR3 has 15 residues. Trimming cost V 1 base and J 5 bases; bases outside gene matches: 6. In DNA form, the CDR3 reads TGCGCCAGCAGCCAAGTCCGGACAGGGCGTTATGGCTACACCTTC. Its protein product is CASSQVRTGRYGYTF.

This clonotype was recorded many times. V usage is TRBV6-6 and J usage is TRBJ1-3; possible D gene TRBD1, 5 bases. Germline CDR1 is MNHNY and CDR2 is SVGAGI (reference sequence). The CDR3 contains 13 residues. V was shortened by 7 bases and J by 0 bases, with 7 bases between the two germline ends. The CDR3 is CASKDTSGNTIYF. The CDR3 region has the DNA TGTGCCAGCAAGGACACCTCTGGAAACACCATATATTTT.

This chain uses TRBV10-1 with TRBJ1-5; 12 nucleotides agree with TRBD1. The germline V gene encodes CDR1 WNHNN and CDR2 SYGVQD (reference sequence). This CDR3 is built from 16 residues. V shed 9 bases, J shed 4 bases, and the junction held 10 bases outside the gene matches. The CDR3 DNA follows: TGCGCCAGTGACCGGGACAGGGGGCGCACTAATCAGCCCCAGCATTTT. Residues: CASDRDRGRTNQPQHF.

This clonotype showed up many times. The J gene is TRBJ2-7, the V gene TRBV24-1, with TRBD1 matching over 9 bases. The CDR3 length is 15 residues. With 2 bases clipped from V and 6 bases from J, the junction kept 7 bases outside the gene matches. In germline, CDR1 is KGHDR, CDR2 SFDVKD. For the CDR3, the DNA is TGTGCCACCAGTGATTCCGGGACAGGGACTGTCGAGCAGTACTTC. Residues: CATSDSGTGTVEQYF.

CDR3: CAISGRDSEHF. CDR3 nucleotides: TGTGCCATCAGTGGTCGGGATTCCGAGCATTTT. V and J are TRBV10-3 and TRBJ1-5; D is unresolved. Germline lookup yields CDR1 ENHRY and CDR2 SYGVKD. This CDR3 contains 11 residues. V was clipped by 4 bases and J by 14 bases, with 12 bases between them.

The chain joins TRBV7-7 to TRBJ2-7; TRBD1 matches 7 bases. The CDR3 is made up of 15 amino acids. Germline CDR1 reads SSHAT; CDR2 reads FNYEAQ (reference sequence). Trimming removed 5 bases from V and 0 bases from J; junction bases left unmatched: 7. The CDR3 region is CASSPDPGGSYEQYF. In DNA, the CDR3 is TGTGCCAGCAGCCCAGATCCAGGGGGCTCCTACGAGCAGTACTTC.

This clonotype showed up many times. The V gene is TRBV5-4, the J gene TRBJ2-5; 11 bases line up with TRBD2. With V trimmed by 4 bases and J by 4 bases, 6 bases remained unmatched. The CDR3 loop spans 15 amino acids. Germline V gene lookup returns CDR1 SGHNT and CDR2 YYREEE (reference sequence). The CDR3 sequence: CASSLSGRGRETQYF. CDR3 in DNA: TGTGCCAGCAGCCTTAGCGGGAGGGGGAGAGAGACCCAGTACTTC. The whole variable domain, filled in from reference TRBV5-4 and TRBJ2-5, reads ETGVTQSPTHLIKTRGQQVTLRCSSQSGHNTVSWYQQALGQGPQFIFQYYREEENGRGNFPPRFSGLQFPNYSSELNVNALELDDSALYLCASSLSGRGRETQYFGPGTRLLVL.

This clonotype was seen more than once but under ten times. Germline and junction disagree at one end, which may indicate a read error. The chain has TRBV10-3 and TRBJ2-7; D is perhaps TRBD2 (5 bases). The germline gives CDR1 ENHRY, CDR2 SYGVKD. The CDR3 has 16 amino acids. CDR3 region: CASSYARRSGSYEQYF. The CDR3 DNA reads as TGTGCCAGCAGTTACGCCCGACGTTCGGGGTCCTACGAGCAGTACTTC.

Ten or more counts support this clonotype. The V and J genes are TRBV5-1 and TRBJ2-7; D is uncertain. Germline V gives CDR1 SGHRS, CDR2 YFSETQ. The CDR3 loop spans 14 amino acids. V gave up 5 bases and J gave up 0 bases, with 12 bases separating them. DNA for the CDR3: TGCGCCAGCAGAATAGGCCCCAGCTCCTACGAGCAGTACTTC. Encoded protein: CASRIGPSSYEQYF.

This clonotype was counted many times. J is TRBJ1-4 and V is TRBV2; weak D call: TRBD1 (5 bases). CDR1 is SNHLY and CDR2 is FYNNEI in the germline V gene. Trimming removed 5 bases at V and 0 bases at J, with 10 bases between. The CDR3 length is 15 residues. DNA of the CDR3: TGTGCCAGCAGTCGGGGGACGTCAACTAATGAAAAACTGTTTTTT. Translated, it gives CASSRGTSTNEKLFF.

This clonotype has a count of ten or more. V and J are TRBV24-1 and TRBJ1-2; no clear D gene. The length of the CDR3 is 13 residues. CDR1 is KGHDR and CDR2 is SFDVKD in the germline V gene. V shed 5 bases and J shed 2 bases, with 8 bases lying between them. This chain's CDR3 is CATSADPNYGYTF. The CDR3 DNA reads as TGTGCCACCAGTGCGGACCCAAACTATGGCTACACCTTC.

About this clonotype: The junction departs from germline at one end; a sequencing error may be responsible. J is TRBJ2-5 and V is TRBV4-1; 13 nucleotides agree with TRBD2. This CDR3 comprises 18 residues. The germline gives CDR1 MGHRA, CDR2 YSYEKL. The CDR3 DNA sequence: TGTGCCAGCAGCCAAGATTACCGGACTAGCGGGGGCCAAGAGACCCAGTACTTC. It specifies CASSQDYRTSGGQETQYF.

V and J are TRBV10-2 and TRBJ1-4; 8 positions match TRBD1. The CDR3 covers 15 residues. Germline lookup yields CDR1 WSHSY and CDR2 SAAADI. The ends lost 0 bases at V and 7 bases at J; junction bases unmatched: 4. The CDR3 sequence: CASSESRQGSEKLFF. DNA for the CDR3: TGCGCCAGCAGTGAGTCGAGACAGGGGAGTGAAAAACTGTTTTTT.

The J gene is TRBJ1-3, the V gene TRBV7-2; 12 nucleotides agree with TRBD1. The CDR3 runs to 15 residues. V shed 5 bases and J 7 bases; nucleotides not matched to a gene: 6. Germline V gene data show CDR1 as SGHTA and CDR2 as FQGNSA. The CDR3 region is CASSRGQGATNTIYF. DNA of the CDR3: TGTGCCAGCAGCAGGGGACAGGGGGCTACGAACACCATATATTTT.